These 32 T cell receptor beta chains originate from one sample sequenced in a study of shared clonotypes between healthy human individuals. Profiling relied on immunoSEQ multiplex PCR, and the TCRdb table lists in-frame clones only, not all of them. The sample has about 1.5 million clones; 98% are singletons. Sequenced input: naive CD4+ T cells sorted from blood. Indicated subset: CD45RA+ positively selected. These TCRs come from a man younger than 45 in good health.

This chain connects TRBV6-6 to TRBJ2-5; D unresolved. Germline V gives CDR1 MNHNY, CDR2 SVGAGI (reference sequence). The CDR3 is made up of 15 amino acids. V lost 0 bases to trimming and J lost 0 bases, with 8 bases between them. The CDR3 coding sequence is TGTGCCAGCAGTTACTCCCCTGGGTACCAAGAGACCCAGTACTTC. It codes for CASSYSPGYQETQYF.

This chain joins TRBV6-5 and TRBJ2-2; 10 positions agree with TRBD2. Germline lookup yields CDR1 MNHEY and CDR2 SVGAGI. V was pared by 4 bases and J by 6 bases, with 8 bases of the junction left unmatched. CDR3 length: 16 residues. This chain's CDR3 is CASSFLLAGVSGELFF. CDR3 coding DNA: TGTGCCAGCAGTTTTCTTCTAGCGGGAGTTTCCGGGGAGCTGTTTTTT.

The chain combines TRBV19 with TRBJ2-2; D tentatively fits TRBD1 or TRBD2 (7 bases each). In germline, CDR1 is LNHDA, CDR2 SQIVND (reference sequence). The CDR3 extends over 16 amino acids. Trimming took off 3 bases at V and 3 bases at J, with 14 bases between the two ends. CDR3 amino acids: CASSIFGRGHTGELFF. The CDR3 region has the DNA TGTGCCAGTAGTATCTTTGGGAGGGGGCACACCGGGGAGCTGTTTTTT.

The CDR3 region is CASSLGWLNQPQHF. CDR3 coding DNA: TGTGCCAGCAGCTTAGGGTGGCTCAATCAGCCCCAGCATTTT. The chain is built from TRBV7-2 and TRBJ1-5; D is unresolved. The V and J ends lost 1 base and 3 bases respectively, with 7 bases between them. The CDR3 consists of 14 residues. Germline V CDR1 and CDR2: SGHTA, FQGNSA.

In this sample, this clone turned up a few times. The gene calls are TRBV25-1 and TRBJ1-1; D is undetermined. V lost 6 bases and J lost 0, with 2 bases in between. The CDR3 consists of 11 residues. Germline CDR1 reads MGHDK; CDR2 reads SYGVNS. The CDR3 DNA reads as TGTGCCAGCAGGGTGAACACTGAAGCTTTCTTT. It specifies CASRVNTEAFF. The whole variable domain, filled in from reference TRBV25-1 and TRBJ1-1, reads EADIYQTPRYLVIGTGKKITLECSQTMGHDKMYWYQQDPGMELHLIHYSYGVNSTEKGDLSSESTVSRIRTEHFPLTLESARPSHTSQYLCASRVNTEAFFGQGTRLTVV.

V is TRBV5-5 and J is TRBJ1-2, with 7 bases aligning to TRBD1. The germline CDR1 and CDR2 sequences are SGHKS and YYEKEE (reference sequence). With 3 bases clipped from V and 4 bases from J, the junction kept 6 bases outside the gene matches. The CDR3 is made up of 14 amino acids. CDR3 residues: CASSSGWDSYGYTF. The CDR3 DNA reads TGTGCCAGCAGCTCCGGGTGGGACAGCTATGGCTACACCTTC.

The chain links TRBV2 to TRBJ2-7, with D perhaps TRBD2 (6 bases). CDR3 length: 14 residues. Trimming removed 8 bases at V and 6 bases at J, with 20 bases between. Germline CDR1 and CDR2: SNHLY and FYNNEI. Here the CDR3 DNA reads TGTGCCAGCGAGAGGGACGGGAGACGGGGCGAGCAGTACTTC. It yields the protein CASERDGRRGEQYF.

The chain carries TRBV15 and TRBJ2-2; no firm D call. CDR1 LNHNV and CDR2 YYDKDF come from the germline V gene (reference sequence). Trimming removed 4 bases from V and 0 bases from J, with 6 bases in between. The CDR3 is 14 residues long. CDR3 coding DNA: TGTGCCACCAGCAACGACCCGAACACCGGGGAGCTGTTTTTT. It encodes CATSNDPNTGELFF.

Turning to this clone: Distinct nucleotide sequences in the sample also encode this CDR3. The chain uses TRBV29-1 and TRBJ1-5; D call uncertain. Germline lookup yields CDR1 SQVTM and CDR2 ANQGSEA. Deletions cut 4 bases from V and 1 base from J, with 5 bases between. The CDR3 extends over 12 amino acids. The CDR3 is CSVGVSNQPQHF. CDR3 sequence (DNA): TGCAGCGTTGGGGTGAGCAATCAGCCCCAGCATTTT.

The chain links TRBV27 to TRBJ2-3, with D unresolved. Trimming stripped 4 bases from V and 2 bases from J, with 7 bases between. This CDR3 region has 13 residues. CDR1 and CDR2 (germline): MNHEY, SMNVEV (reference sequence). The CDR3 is CASSSIYTDTQYF. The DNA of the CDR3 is TGTGCCAGCAGTTCGATTTACACAGATACGCAGTATTTT.

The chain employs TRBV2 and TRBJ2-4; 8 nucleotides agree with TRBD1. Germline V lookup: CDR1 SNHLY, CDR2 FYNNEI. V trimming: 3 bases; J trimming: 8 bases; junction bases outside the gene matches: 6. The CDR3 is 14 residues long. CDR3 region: CASSEIQGADIQYF. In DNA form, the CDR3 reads TGTGCCAGCAGTGAGATTCAGGGGGCGGACATTCAGTACTTC.

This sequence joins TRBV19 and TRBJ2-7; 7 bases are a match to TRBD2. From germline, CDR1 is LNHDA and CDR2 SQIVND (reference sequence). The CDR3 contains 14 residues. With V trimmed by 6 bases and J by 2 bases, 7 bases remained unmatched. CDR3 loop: CASSQLASAYEQYF. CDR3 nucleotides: TGTGCCAGTAGCCAACTAGCGTCAGCCTACGAGCAGTACTTC.

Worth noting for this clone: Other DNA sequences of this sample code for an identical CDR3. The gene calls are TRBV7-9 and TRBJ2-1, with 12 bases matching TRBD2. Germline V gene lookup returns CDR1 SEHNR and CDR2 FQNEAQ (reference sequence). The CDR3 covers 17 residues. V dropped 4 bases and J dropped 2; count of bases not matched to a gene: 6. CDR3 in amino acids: CASSSQLAGGAYNEQFF. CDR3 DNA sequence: TGTGCCAGCAGCTCTCAACTAGCGGGAGGAGCCTACAATGAGCAGTTCTTC.

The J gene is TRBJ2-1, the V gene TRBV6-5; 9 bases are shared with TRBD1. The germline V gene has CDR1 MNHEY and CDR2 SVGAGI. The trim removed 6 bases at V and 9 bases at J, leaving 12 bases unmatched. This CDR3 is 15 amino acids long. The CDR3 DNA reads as TGTGCCAGCAGCCTACTCCGGGACAGGGCAGGTGAGCAGTTCTTC. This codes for CASSLLRDRAGEQFF.

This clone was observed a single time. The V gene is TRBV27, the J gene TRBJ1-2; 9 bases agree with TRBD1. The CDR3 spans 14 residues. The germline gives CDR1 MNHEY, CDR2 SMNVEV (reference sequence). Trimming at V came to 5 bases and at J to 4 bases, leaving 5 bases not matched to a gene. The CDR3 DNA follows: TGTGCCAGCAGTCCGAGGGACAGGGTCTATGGCTACACCTTC. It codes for CASSPRDRVYGYTF.

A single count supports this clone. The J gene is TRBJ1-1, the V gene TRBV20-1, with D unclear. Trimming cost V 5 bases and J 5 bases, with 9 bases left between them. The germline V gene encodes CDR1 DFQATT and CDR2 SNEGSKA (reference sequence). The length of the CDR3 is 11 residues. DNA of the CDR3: TGCAGTGCTCTAAGGGTAACTGAAGCTTTCTTT. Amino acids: CSALRVTEAFF.

CDR3 region: CASSSVGDYGYTF. The CDR3, as DNA: TGCGCCAGCAGCTCAGTCGGGGACTATGGCTACACCTTC. V is TRBV5-1 and J is TRBJ1-2; D is unclear. The CDR3 covers 13 residues. The germline V gene has CDR1 SGHRS and CDR2 YFSETQ. Trimming stripped 3 bases from V and 3 bases from J, with 9 bases between.

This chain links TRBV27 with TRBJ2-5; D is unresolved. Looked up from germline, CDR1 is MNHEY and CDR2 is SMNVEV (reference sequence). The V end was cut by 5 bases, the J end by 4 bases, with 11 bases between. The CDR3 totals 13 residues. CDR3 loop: CASSRSFAETQYF. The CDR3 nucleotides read TGTGCCAGCAGTAGGTCATTCGCAGAGACCCAGTACTTC.

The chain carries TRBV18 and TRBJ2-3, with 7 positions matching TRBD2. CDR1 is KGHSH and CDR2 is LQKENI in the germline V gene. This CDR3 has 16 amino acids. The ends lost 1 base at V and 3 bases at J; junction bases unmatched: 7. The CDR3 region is CASSPRGRAGTDTQYF. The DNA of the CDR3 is TGTGCCAGCTCACCACGGGGGAGGGCCGGGACAGATACGCAGTATTTT.

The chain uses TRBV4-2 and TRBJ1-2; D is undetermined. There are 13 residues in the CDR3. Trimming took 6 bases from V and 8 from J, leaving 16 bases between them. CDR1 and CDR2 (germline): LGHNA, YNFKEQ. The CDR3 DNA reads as TGTGCCAGCAGTGATGACCGGGCCTCCGGCTACACCTTC. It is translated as CASSDDRASGYTF.

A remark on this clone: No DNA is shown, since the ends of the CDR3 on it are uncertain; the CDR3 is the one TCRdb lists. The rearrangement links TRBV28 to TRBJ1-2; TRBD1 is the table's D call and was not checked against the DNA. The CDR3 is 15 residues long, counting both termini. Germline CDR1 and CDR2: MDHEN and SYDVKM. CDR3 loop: CASSTSRTVNYGYTF.

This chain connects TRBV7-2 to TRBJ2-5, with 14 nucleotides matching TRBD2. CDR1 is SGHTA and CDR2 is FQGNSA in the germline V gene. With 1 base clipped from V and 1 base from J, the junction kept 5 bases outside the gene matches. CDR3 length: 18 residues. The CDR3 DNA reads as TGTGCCAGCAGCTTAGTACGACTAGCGGGAGGGTTCCAAGAGACCCAGTACTTC. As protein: CASSLVRLAGGFQETQYF.

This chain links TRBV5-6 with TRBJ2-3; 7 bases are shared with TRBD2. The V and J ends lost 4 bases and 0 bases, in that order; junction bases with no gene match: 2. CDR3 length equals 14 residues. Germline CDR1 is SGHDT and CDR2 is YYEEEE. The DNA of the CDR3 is TGTGCCAGCAGCCGGCGGGGGAGCACAGATACGCAGTATTTT. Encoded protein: CASSRRGSTDTQYF.

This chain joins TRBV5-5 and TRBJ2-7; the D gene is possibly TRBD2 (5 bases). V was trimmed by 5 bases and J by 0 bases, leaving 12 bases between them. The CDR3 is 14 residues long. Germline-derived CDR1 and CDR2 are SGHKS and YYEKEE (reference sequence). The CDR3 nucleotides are TGTGCCAGCAGGAGGGCCCTAGGCTCCTACGAGCAGTACTTC. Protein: CASRRALGSYEQYF. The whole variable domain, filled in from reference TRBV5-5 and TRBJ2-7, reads DAGVTQSPTHLIKTRGQQVTLRCSPISGHKSVSWYQQVLGQGPQFIFQYYEKEERGRGNFPDRFSARQFPNYSSELNVNALLLGDSALYLCASRRALGSYEQYFGPGTRLTVT.

The CDR3 loop reads CAWSDRGQPQHF. CDR3 DNA: TGTGCCTGGAGTGACAGGGGACAGCCCCAGCATTTT. This chain connects TRBV30 to TRBJ1-5; 7 positions match TRBD1. Germline values: CDR1 GTSNPN, CDR2 SVGIG (reference sequence). CDR3 size: 12 residues. V was clipped by 1 base and J by 7 bases; unmatched bases: 1. The full variable domain, completed using reference TRBV30 and TRBJ1-5, is SQTIHQWPATLVQPVGSPLSLECTVEGTSNPNLYWYRQAAGRGLQLLFYSVGIGQISSEVPQNLSASRPQDRQFILSSKKLLLSDSGFYLCAWSDRGQPQHFGDGTRLSIL.

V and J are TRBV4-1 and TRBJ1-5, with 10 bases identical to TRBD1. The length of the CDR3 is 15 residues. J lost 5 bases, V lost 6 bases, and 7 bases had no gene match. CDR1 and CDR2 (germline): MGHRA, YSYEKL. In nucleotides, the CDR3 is TGCGCCAGCAGTACCGGGACAGGGGAACATCAGCCCCAGCATTTT. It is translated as CASSTGTGEHQPQHF.

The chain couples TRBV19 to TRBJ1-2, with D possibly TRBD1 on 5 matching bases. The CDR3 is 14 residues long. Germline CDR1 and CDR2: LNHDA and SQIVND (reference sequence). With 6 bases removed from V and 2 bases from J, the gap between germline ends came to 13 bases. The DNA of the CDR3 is TGTGCCAGTAGACCGGGACCGCTAAACTATGGCTACACCTTC. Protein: CASRPGPLNYGYTF.

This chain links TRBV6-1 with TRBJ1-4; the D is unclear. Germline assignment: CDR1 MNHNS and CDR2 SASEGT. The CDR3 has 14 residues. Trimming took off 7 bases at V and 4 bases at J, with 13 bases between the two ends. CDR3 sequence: CASTPAGFNEKLFF. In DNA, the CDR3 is TGTGCCAGCACCCCCGCGGGGTTTAATGAAAAACTGTTTTTT.

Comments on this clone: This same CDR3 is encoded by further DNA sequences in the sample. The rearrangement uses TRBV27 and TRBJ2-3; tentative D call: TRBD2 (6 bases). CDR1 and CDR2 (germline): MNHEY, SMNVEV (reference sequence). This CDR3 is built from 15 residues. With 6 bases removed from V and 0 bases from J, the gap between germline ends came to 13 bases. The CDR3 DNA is TGTGCCAGCAGCCTCGGGGGATCTAGCACAGATACGCAGTATTTT. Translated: CASSLGGSSTDTQYF.

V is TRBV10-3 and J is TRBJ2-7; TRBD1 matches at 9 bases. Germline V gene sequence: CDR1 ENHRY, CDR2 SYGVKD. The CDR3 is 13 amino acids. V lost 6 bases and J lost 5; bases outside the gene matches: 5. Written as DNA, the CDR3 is TGTGCCATCAGGGGGACAGGGCTCGACGAGCAGTACTTC. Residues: CAIRGTGLDEQYF.

The CDR3 nucleotides are TGTGCCAGCAGCTTGGGGGACAGACGTTGGGGCGGCTACACCTTC. Protein sequence: CASSLGDRRWGGYTF. The rearrangement joins TRBV5-4 to TRBJ1-2; 7 bases are shared with TRBD1. The CDR3 extends over 15 amino acids. Unmatched junction bases numbered 10, after V lost 0 bases and J lost 8 bases. Germline V gives CDR1 SGHNT, CDR2 YYREEE (reference sequence).

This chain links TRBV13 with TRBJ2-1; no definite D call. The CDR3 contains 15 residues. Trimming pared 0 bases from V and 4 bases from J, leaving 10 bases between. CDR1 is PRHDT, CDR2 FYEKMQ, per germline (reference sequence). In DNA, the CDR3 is TGTGCCAGCAGCTTAGGAAGGGTTCCGTACAATGAGCAGTTCTTC. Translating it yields CASSLGRVPYNEQFF.